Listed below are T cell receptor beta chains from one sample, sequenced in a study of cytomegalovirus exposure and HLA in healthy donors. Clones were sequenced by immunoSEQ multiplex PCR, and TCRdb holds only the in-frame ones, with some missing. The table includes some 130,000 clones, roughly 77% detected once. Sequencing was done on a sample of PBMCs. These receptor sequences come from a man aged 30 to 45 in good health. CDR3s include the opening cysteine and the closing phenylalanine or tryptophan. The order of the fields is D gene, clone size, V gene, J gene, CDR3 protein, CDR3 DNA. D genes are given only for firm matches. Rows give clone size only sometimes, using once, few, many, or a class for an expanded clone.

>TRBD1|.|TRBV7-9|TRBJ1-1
CASSRTGAGGGEAFF
TGTGCCAGCAGCCGGACAGGGGCCGGGGGAGGTGAAGCTTTCTTT
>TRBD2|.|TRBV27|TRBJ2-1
CASTVAGGYNEQFF
TGTGCCAGCACCGTAGCGGGGGGCTACAATGAGCAGTTCTTC
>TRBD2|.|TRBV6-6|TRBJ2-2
CASRAREGRAGELFF
TGTGCCAGCAGGGCTCGGGAGGGCCGGGCCGGGGAGCTGTTTTTT
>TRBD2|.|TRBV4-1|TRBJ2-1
CASSQALASGRAKSYNEQFF
TGCGCCAGCAGCCAAGCGTTGGCTAGCGGGAGGGCTAAATCCTACAATGAGCAGTTCTTC
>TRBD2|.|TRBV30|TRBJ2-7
CAWTGTSGRSSYEQYF
TGTGCCTGGACCGGGACTAGCGGGAGGAGCTCCTACGAGCAGTACTTC
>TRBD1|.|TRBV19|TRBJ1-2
CASTEDRAGYGYTF
TGTGCCAGTACCGAAGACAGGGCGGGTTATGGCTACACCTTC
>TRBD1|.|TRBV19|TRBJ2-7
CASSVSTGQLSYEQYF
TGTGCCAGTAGTGTATCGACGGGACAGTTGTCCTACGAGCAGTACTTC
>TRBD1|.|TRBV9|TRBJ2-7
CASSVVSWGTGAHEQYF
TGTGCCAGCAGCGTAGTGTCGTGGGGGACAGGAGCCCACGAGCAGTACTTC
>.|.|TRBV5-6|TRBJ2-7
CASSWSTGWEQYF
TGTGCCAGCAGCTGGTCTACAGGGTGGGAGCAGTACTTC
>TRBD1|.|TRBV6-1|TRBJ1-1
CASTQDRGGTEAFF
TGTGCCAGCACCCAGGACAGGGGAGGAACTGAAGCTTTCTTT
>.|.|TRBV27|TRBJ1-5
CASSSPGDQPQHF
TGTGCCAGCAGTTCGCCAGGGGATCAGCCCCAGCATTTT
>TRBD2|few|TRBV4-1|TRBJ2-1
CASSQASGPYNEQFF
TGCGCCAGCAGCCAGGCTAGCGGCCCCTACAATGAGCAGTTCTTC
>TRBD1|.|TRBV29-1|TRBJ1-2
CSVEGPDRVDGYTF
TGCAGCGTTGAAGGCCCGGACAGGGTCGATGGCTACACCTTC
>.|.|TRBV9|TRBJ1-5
CASSVGEGGGVPQHF
TGTGCCAGCAGCGTAGGGGAGGGTGGAGGGGTTCCCCAGCATTTT
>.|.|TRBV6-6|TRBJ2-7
CASSQDYSLDEQYF
TGTGCCAGCAGCCAGGACTACTCCTTAGACGAGCAGTACTTC
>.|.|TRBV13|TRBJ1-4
CASSLGPPGTTNEKLFF
TGTGCCAGCAGCTTAGGGCCCCCAGGGACAACTAATGAAAAACTGTTTTTT
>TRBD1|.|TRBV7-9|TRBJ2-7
CASSLNTGVNYEQYF
TGTGCCAGCAGCTTGAACACAGGGGTGAACTACGAGCAGTACTTC
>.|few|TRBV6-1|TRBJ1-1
CASSERAGTEAFF
TGTGCCAGCAGTGAAAGGGCAGGGACTGAAGCTTTCTTT
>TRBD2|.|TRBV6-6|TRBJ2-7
CASKASGIIEQYF
TGTGCCAGCAAGGCTAGCGGGATTATCGAGCAGTACTTC
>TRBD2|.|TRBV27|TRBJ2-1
CASSYLGRASGSSYNEQFF
TGTGCCAGCAGTTATCTCGGGAGGGCTAGCGGGAGCTCCTACAATGAGCAGTTCTTC
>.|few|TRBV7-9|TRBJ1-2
CATGGTSNYGYTF
TGTGCCACGGGGGGGACCTCTAACTATGGCTACACCTTC
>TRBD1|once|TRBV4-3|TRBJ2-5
CASSQPRGYEETQYF
TGCGCCAGCAGCCAACCCAGGGGGTACGAAGAGACCCAGTACTTC
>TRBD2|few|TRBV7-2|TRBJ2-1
CASSLRGRSPNEQFF
TGTGCCAGCAGCTTACGCGGGAGGAGTCCAAATGAGCAGTTCTTC
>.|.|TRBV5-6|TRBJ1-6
CASSLSGGYSPLHF
TGTGCCAGCAGCTTGTCCGGGGGGTATTCACCCCTCCACTTT
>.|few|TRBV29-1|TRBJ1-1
CSVEWGKLQAFF
TGCAGCGTTGAGTGGGGCAAGTTGCAGGCTTTCTTT
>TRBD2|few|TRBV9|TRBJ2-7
CASSPRLAGGDEQYF
TGTGCCAGCAGCCCCCGACTAGCGGGAGGGGACGAGCAGTACTTC
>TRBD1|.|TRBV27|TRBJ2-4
CASRRTGQNIQYF
TGTGCCAGCAGGCGGACAGGGCAAAACATTCAGTACTTC
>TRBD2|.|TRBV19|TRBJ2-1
CASSIAGGSYNEQFF
TGTGCCAGTAGTATAGCGGGAGGGTCCTACAATGAGCAGTTCTTC
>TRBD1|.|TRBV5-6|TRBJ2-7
CASSLYQGQGPTRQYF
TGTGCCAGCAGCTTGTATCAGGGACAGGGGCCAACTAGGCAGTACTTC
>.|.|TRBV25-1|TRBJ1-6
CASSAFRGNNSPLHF
TGTGCCAGCAGTGCCTTTAGAGGGAATAATTCACCCCTCCACTTT
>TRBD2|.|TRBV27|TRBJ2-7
CASSPLAGADYEQYF
TGTGCCAGCAGCCCTCTAGCGGGAGCGGACTACGAGCAGTACTTC
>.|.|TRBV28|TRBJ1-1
CASSHDRPGSTEAFF
TGTGCCAGCAGTCATGACAGGCCCGGCAGCACTGAAGCTTTCTTT
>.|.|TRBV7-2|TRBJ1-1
CASSFQGSNTEAFF
TGTGCCAGCAGCTTTCAGGGGTCGAACACTGAAGCTTTCTTT
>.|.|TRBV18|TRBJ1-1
CASSPLPGEVEAFF
TGTGCCAGCTCACCGCTCCCTGGGGAGGTTGAAGCTTTCTTT
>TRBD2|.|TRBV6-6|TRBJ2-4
CASSSSGLAPQNIQYF
TGTGCCAGCAGTTCCTCGGGACTAGCGCCCCAAAACATTCAGTACTTC
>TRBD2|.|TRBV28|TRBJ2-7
CASSIALAGGVYEQYF
TGTGCCAGCAGCATCGCCTTAGCGGGAGGGGTCTACGAGCAGTACTTC
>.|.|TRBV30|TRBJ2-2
CAWSVGGVDTGELFF
TGTGCCTGGAGTGTAGGTGGAGTCGACACCGGGGAGCTGTTTTTT